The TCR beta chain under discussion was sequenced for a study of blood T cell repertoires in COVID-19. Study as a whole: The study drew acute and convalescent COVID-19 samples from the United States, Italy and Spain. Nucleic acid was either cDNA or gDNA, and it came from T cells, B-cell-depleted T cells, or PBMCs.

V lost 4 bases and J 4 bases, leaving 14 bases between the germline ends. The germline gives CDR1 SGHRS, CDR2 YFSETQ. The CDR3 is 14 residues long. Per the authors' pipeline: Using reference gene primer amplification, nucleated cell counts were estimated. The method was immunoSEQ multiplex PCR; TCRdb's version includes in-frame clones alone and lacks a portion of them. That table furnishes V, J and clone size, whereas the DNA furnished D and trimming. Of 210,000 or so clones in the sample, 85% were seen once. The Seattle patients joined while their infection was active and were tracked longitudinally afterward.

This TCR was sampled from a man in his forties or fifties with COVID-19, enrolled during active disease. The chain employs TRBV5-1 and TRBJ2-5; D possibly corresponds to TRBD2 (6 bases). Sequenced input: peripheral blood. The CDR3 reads CASSNRDSSETQYF. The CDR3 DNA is TGCGCCAGCAGCAACCGGGACTCGTCAGAGACCCAGTACTTC.